Only a few counts were recorded for the clone carrying this TCR beta chain. This entry belongs to a study of blood T cell repertoires in COVID-19. Assay used: immunoSEQ multiplex PCR; TCRdb lists only in-frame clones, some missing. The sample holds over 200,000 clones; around 86% are singletons and the top ten take about a sixth. Germline lookup yields CDR1 MGHDK and CDR2 SYGVNS. The CDR3 has 14 residues. The trim removed 7 bases at V and 1 base at J, leaving 6 bases unmatched. This sequence was found in a man between 18 and 29 years old who had recovered from COVID-19. The gene calls are TRBV25-1 and TRBJ1-1, with 7 bases that match TRBD1. Specimen: PBMCs or T cells enriched from blood (not recorded which). CDR3 nucleotides: TGTGCCAGCATCCAAGGGGGCACGAACACTGAAGCTTTCTTT. Protein product: CASIQGGTNTEAFF.